The 21 T cell receptor beta chains reported below all come from one sample, sequenced in a study of cytomegalovirus exposure and HLA in healthy donors. The PCR made use of 60 Vbeta and 13 Jbeta primers. The method was immunoSEQ multiplex PCR; TCRdb's version includes in-frame clones alone and lacks a portion of them. The table has approximately 150,000 clones, over 80% seen once. Sequenced: PBMCs. The receptors derive from a woman aged 25 to 39 in good health and CMV-seronegative.

As to this clone: The identical CDR3 is also encoded by other nucleotide sequences in the sample. V is TRBV15 and J is TRBJ2-2, with D possibly TRBD2 on 5 matching bases. The CDR3 consists of 15 residues. V gave up 4 bases and J gave up 2 bases, with 11 bases separating them. In germline, CDR1 is LNHNV, CDR2 YYDKDF (reference sequence). For the CDR3, the DNA is TGTGCCACCAGCACTACTACTAGTAACACCGGGGAGCTGTTTTTT. Amino acids: CATSTTTSNTGELFF.

The chain joins TRBV21-1 to TRBJ2-7; the table's D call, TRBD1, was not checked against the DNA. TRBV21-1 is a pseudogene segment. The CDR3 covers 13 residues. The CDR3 spells CASSKGQNYEQYF. In nucleotides, the CDR3 is TGTGCCAGCAGCAAAGGACAGAACTACGAGCAGTACTTC.

This clone was seen a single time. One end of the junction varies from germline; a read error may be responsible. The chain uses TRBV19 and TRBJ1-6; 7 positions match TRBD1. CDR3 size: 16 residues. CDR1 and CDR2 from the germline V gene are LNHDA and SQIVND (reference sequence). The CDR3, as DNA: TGTGCCAGTAGTATCGCCGGACAGGTGGTAGGTTCACTCCTCCACTTT. As protein: CASSIAGQVVGSLLHF.

The chain carries TRBV6-1 and TRBJ1-6; D gene uncertain. CDR1 is MNHNS, CDR2 SASEGT, per germline. There are 12 residues in the CDR3. Trimming stripped 10 bases from V and 0 bases from J, with 4 bases between. The CDR3 coding sequence is TGTGCCATCAACTCCTATAATTCACCCCTCCACTTT. Residues: CAINSYNSPLHF.

This clone is a singleton in its sample. This sequence joins TRBV10-3 and TRBJ2-2; 7 bases match TRBD2. J lost 3 bases, V lost 4 bases, and 8 bases had no gene match. Germline V gives CDR1 ENHRY, CDR2 SYGVKD. The CDR3 is 16 residues long. CDR3 sequence reads: CAISAAGGGDTGELFF. Written as DNA, the CDR3 is TGTGCCATCAGTGCTGCTGGGGGGGGAGACACCGGGGAGCTGTTTTTT.

J is TRBJ1-4 and V is TRBV19; perhaps TRBD1 as D (6 bases). The CDR3 spans 13 residues. Germline V CDR1 and CDR2: LNHDA, SQIVND (reference sequence). The germline V and J ends were trimmed by 7 bases and 5 bases, with 11 bases remaining between them. CDR3 protein: CASNDRRNEKLFF. The CDR3 bases are TGTGCCAGTAACGACAGGCGAAATGAAAAACTGTTTTTT.

The chain has TRBV6-6 and TRBJ1-2, with D hard to call. In germline, CDR1 is MNHNY, CDR2 SVGAGI (reference sequence). Trimming took 6 bases from V and 4 from J, leaving 15 bases between them. This CDR3 is 14 amino acids long. CDR3 nucleotide sequence: TGTGCCAGCAGCCAAACGGGAGGGATCTATGGCTACACCTTC. Protein product: CASSQTGGIYGYTF.

The rearrangement joins TRBV2 to TRBJ1-4, with D perhaps matching TRBD1 (5 bases). This CDR3 is built from 16 residues. Trimming left V 7 bases short and J 0 bases short, with 15 bases between. Per the germline V gene, CDR1 is SNHLY and CDR2 is FYNNEI. In DNA, the CDR3 is TGTGCCAGCAACTCTGGGGTAGGGGCAACTAATGAAAAACTGTTTTTT. This encodes CASNSGVGATNEKLFF.

The chain employs TRBV4-3 and TRBJ2-5; 9 nucleotides match TRBD1. The CDR3 is 18 amino acids. From germline, CDR1 is LGHNA and CDR2 YSLEER. V shed 1 base, J shed 5 bases, and the junction held 14 bases outside the gene matches. The CDR3 region is CASSQVTVGTGRRETQYF. CDR3 DNA sequence: TGCGCCAGCAGCCAAGTAACGGTCGGGACAGGGAGGCGGGAGACCCAGTACTTC.

This clone was observed once. J is TRBJ1-1 and V is TRBV19; D perhaps matches TRBD1 (5 bases). The length of the CDR3 is 13 residues. Germline loops: CDR1 LNHDA, CDR2 SQIVND (reference sequence). The V and J ends lost 6 bases and 6 bases respectively, with 14 bases between them. CDR3 nucleotides: TGTGCCAGTAGCTTCGGGAGGGGAGCTGAAGCTTTCTTT. It yields the protein CASSFGRGAEAFF. Variable domain in full (rest from reference TRBV19 and TRBJ1-1): DGGITQSPKYLFRKEGQNVTLSCEQNLNHDAMYWYRQDPGQGLRLIYYSQIVNDFQKGDIAEGYSVSREKKESFPLTVTSAQKNPTAFYLCASSFGRGAEAFFGQGTRLTVV.

V gene TRBV2 combines with J gene TRBJ1-6, with D uncertain. Trimming took off 2 bases at V and 5 bases at J, with 13 bases between the two ends. CDR1 is SNHLY, CDR2 FYNNEI, per germline. The length of the CDR3 is 16 residues. This CDR3 is CASSESAPGNNSPLHF. The CDR3 region has the DNA TGTGCCAGCAGTGAATCGGCCCCGGGGAATAATTCACCCCTCCACTTT.

The chain uses TRBV15 and TRBJ2-5; 12 nucleotides agree with TRBD2. Germline V CDR1 and CDR2: LNHNV, YYDKDF (reference sequence). The CDR3 loop spans 16 amino acids. V lost 3 bases to trimming and J lost 5 bases; unmatched junction nucleotides: 7. In nucleotides, the CDR3 is TGTGCCACCAGCAGCCTCGGGACTAGCGGGTTGGAGACCCAGTACTTC. Amino acid sequence: CATSSLGTSGLETQYF.

This rearrangement joins TRBV11-2 to TRBJ2-3, with a possible D match to TRBD1 (5 bases). CDR1 is SGHAT and CDR2 is FQNNGV in the germline V gene. The V end lost 1 base, the J end lost 1 base, and 6 bases lay between the germline ends. CDR3 size: 14 residues. The CDR3 nucleotides read TGTGCCAGCAGCTTAGCACAGGGCACAGATACGCAGTATTTT. Its translation is CASSLAQGTDTQYF.

J is TRBJ1-4 and V is TRBV5-5; D remains ambiguous. Germline CDR1 SGHKS, CDR2 YYEKEE (reference sequence). V lost 2 bases, J lost 0 bases, and 8 bases lay in between. The CDR3 spans 15 residues. CDR3 DNA: TGTGCCAGCAGCTTTCAGGATGCAACTAATGAAAAACTGTTTTTT. This codes for CASSFQDATNEKLFF. Drawing the rest from reference TRBV5-5 and TRBJ1-4, the complete variable domain is DAGVTQSPTHLIKTRGQQVTLRCSPISGHKSVSWYQQVLGQGPQFIFQYYEKEERGRGNFPDRFSARQFPNYSSELNVNALLLGDSALYLCASSFQDATNEKLFFGSGTQLSVL.

This chain uses TRBV19 with TRBJ1-2; possibly TRBD1 for D (6 bases). Germline assignment: CDR1 LNHDA and CDR2 SQIVND (reference sequence). The CDR3 is 15 amino acids. The ends were cut back, 4 bases at V and 8 bases at J, with 20 bases in the middle. The CDR3 protein is CASSTWGQGKRGYTF. In DNA form, the CDR3 reads TGTGCCAGTAGTACGTGGGGACAAGGGAAGAGGGGCTACACCTTC. Full variable domain (missing parts from reference TRBV19 and TRBJ1-2): DGGITQSPKYLFRKEGQNVTLSCEQNLNHDAMYWYRQDPGQGLRLIYYSQIVNDFQKGDIAEGYSVSREKKESFPLTVTSAQKNPTAFYLCASSTWGQGKRGYTFGSGTRLTVV.

The chain links TRBV7-3 to TRBJ2-5; TRBD2 matches at 9 bases. The assigned J gene may be wrong: the sequence end matches TRBJ2-7 better. The CDR3 consists of 16 residues. CDR1 SGHTA and CDR2 FQGTGA come from the germline V gene. As DNA, the CDR3 is TGTGCCAGCAGCTTAACGATTGCGGGAGGGCCACTCGAGCAGTACTTC. Protein product: CASSLTIAGGPLEQYF.

The V gene is TRBV4-2, the J gene TRBJ2-7; TRBD2 matches at 10 bases. The length of the CDR3 is 14 residues. The germline gives CDR1 LGHNA, CDR2 YNFKEQ. The V segment lost 1 base and the J segment 6 bases; nucleotides outside the gene matches: 3. The CDR3 bases are TGTGCCAGCAGCCAAGGCCTAGCGGGAGCCGAGCAGTACTTC. Encoded protein: CASSQGLAGAEQYF.

The chain has TRBV7-2 and TRBJ1-5; 11 positions agree with TRBD1. Germline V lookup: CDR1 SGHTA, CDR2 FQGNSA. Unmatched junction bases numbered 3, after V lost 4 bases and J lost 1 base. The CDR3 runs 16 residues. The CDR3 region has the DNA TGTGCCAGCAGCTGGACAGGGGGCCCGAGCAATCAGCCCCAGCATTTT. Protein sequence: CASSWTGGPSNQPQHF.

The rearrangement links TRBV7-2 to TRBJ2-2; 9 bases are shared with TRBD2. The CDR3 consists of 18 residues. CDR1 and CDR2 from the germline V gene are SGHTA and FQGNSA. J gave up 3 bases and V 4 bases, and 12 bases lay outside the gene matches. The CDR3 region has the DNA TGTGCCAGCAGCTCAGTGATGCGGGCGGGGGGGCACACCGGGGAGCTGTTTTTT. Translated, it gives CASSSVMRAGGHTGELFF.

The genes are TRBV27 and TRBJ1-5; D is unclear. V gave up 5 bases and J gave up 0 bases, with 5 bases separating them. Germline V lookup: CDR1 MNHEY, CDR2 SMNVEV (reference sequence). The CDR3 has 13 residues. In DNA, the CDR3 is TGTGCCAGCAGTAACTATAGCAATCAGCCCCAGCATTTT. It translates to CASSNYSNQPQHF.

This chain joins TRBV19 and TRBJ1-6; 10 bases are shared with TRBD1. The trim removed 6 bases at V and 14 bases at J, leaving 19 bases unmatched. Germline CDR1 and CDR2: LNHDA and SQIVND (reference sequence). CDR3 length: 17 amino acids. The CDR3 protein is CASSKLRGGQGISALHF. The DNA for the CDR3 is TGTGCCAGTAGCAAACTCCGAGGGGGACAGGGGATCTCAGCCCTCCACTTT.